The clone carrying this T cell receptor beta chain came up a few times. With V trimmed by 5 bases and J by 7 bases, 9 bases remained unmatched. This CDR3 is built from 16 residues. These data are taken from a study of blood T cells in healthy people across ages. Next came a second PCR, run for about 6 to 12 cycles, which used a sample-barcoded 5' primer along with a J-beta primer mix. TCRdb analysed the 5' RACE reads with MiXCR anew, one entry per CDR3 protein. The profile shows about 1,500,000 distinct CDR3 sequences, about 30% of them singletons. This receptor was obtained from a woman in her 30s in good health. The gene calls are TRBV12-3 or TRBV12-4 and TRBJ1-5; 12 bases are shared with TRBD1. Input material: blood. The CDR3 DNA is TGTGCCAGCAGTCACAGGGACAGGGGGCAGGGGCAGCCCCAGCATTTT. Translated: CASSHRDRGQGQPQHF.